The T cell receptor (beta chain) described here comes from a study of Ad26.COV2.S vaccination and SARS-CoV-2 variants. Worth noting for this clone: Other DNA sequences in this specimen translate into the identical CDR3.

Noted treatment: some 19 received Ad26.COV2.S at low or high dose, single or two shots; a few received placebo; per-sample allocation not given. Repertoires come from day 63 after the first vaccine or placebo injection. This CDR3 is built from 14 residues. V was cut by 4 bases and J by 1 base, with 11 bases left in between. CDR1 and CDR2 (germline): LNHDA, SQIVND (reference sequence). The data were produced by immunoSEQ multiplex PCR, yet TCRdb's version contains in-frame clones alone and is incomplete. The sample lists 400,000 to 500,000 clones; 88% were seen once. Sequenced here: peripheral blood, sampled in a trial of Ad26.COV2.S vaccine versus placebo. The receptor was isolated from a person aged 18-65 years who received the Ad26.COV2.S COVID-19 vaccine or a placebo. The chain couples TRBV19 to TRBJ2-7, with no clear D. Here the CDR3 reads CASSRQVSSYEQYF. Written as DNA, the CDR3 is TGTGCCAGTAGTAGGCAGGTCAGTTCCTACGAGCAGTACTTC.